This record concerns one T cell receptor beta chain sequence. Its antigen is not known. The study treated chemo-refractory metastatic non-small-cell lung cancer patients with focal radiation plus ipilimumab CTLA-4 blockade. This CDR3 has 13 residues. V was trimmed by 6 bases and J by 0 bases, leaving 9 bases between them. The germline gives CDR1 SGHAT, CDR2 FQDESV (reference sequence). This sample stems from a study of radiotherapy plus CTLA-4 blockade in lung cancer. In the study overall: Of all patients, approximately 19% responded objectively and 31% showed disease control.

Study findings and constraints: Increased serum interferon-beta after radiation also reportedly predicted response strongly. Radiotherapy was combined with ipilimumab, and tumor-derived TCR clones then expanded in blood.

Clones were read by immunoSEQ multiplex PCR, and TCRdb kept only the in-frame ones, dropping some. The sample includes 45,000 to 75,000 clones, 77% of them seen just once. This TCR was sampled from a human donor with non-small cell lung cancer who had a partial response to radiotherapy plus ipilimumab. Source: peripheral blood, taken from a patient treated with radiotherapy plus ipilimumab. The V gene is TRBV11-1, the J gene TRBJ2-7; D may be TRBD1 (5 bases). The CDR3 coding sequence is TGTGCCAGCAGTAGACAGCCCTCCTACGAGCAGTACTTC. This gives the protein CASSRQPSYEQYF. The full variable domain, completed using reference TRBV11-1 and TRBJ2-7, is EAEVAQSPRYKITEKSQAVAFWCDPISGHATLYWYRQILGQGPELLVQFQDESVVDDSQLPKDRFSAERLKGVDSTLKIQPAELGDSAMYLCASSRQPSYEQYFGPGTRLTVT.